One sample yielded the 15 T cell receptor beta chains listed below, sequenced in a study of regulatory T cells in long-lasting Graves disease. Time point here: persistent/refractory GD, antithyroid drugs over 5 years with positive TRAb. TCR sequences were obtained from RNA taken from PBMCs. The TCR beta library used iRepertoire HTBI primers with Arm-PCR amplification of CDR3. One entry per CDR3 protein results from TCRdb running MiXCR on the multiplex PCR reads. The table has about 290,000 distinct CDR3 sequences, 20% to 25% seen once. The sequencing here drew on peripheral blood mononuclear cells (PBMCs), taken when the disease was refractory, from a patient treated with antithyroid drugs. All receptors come from a female donor with Graves disease.

This clonotype was observed a few times. V and J are TRBV2 and TRBJ2-1; 11 bases agree with TRBD2. J gave up 2 bases and V 4 bases, and 10 bases lay outside the gene matches. Germline loops: CDR1 SNHLY, CDR2 FYNNEI. The CDR3 sequence is 18 residues long. The CDR3 DNA is TGTGCCAGCAGTGTTAGCGGGAGGGGAAGTGGTGCCTACAATGAGCAGTTCTTC. It codes for CASSVSGRGSGAYNEQFF.

J is TRBJ2-5 and V is TRBV7-8; weak D call: TRBD2 (6 bases). In germline, CDR1 is SGHVS, CDR2 FQNEAQ. V was pared by 5 bases and J by 0 bases, with 16 bases between. This CDR3 is 16 amino acids long. The CDR3 sequence: CASSRRTGRYQETQYF. For the CDR3, the DNA is TGTGCCAGCAGCAGAAGGACGGGGAGGTACCAAGAGACCCAGTACTTC.

This chain uses TRBV20-1 with TRBJ2-7, with D perhaps TRBD1 (6 bases). Germline values: CDR1 DFQATT, CDR2 SNEGSKA (reference sequence). This CDR3 region has 13 residues. V lost 0 bases, J lost 3 bases, and 9 bases lay in between. CDR3 bases: TGCAGTGCTAGAGACCCGACAGGCTACGAGCAGTACTTC. Translating it yields CSARDPTGYEQYF.

The genes are TRBV6-9 and TRBJ2-1, with no clear D. Trimming stripped 3 bases from V and 8 bases from J, with 14 bases between. Germline CDR1 is MNHGY and CDR2 is SVAAGI. The CDR3 spans 14 residues. CDR3 residues: CASSYSLRWDEQFF. The CDR3 DNA is TGTGCCAGCAGTTACAGCCTTAGGTGGGATGAGCAGTTCTTC.

In DNA form, the CDR3 reads TGCGCCAGCAGCCAAGTTCCCGGACGATCCTACGAGCAGTACTTC. This sequence encodes CASSQVPGRSYEQYF. The chain employs TRBV4-3 and TRBJ2-7; no firm D call. The V end lost 1 base, the J end lost 1 base, and 11 bases lay between the germline ends. The CDR3 loop spans 15 amino acids. Germline loops: CDR1 LGHNA, CDR2 YSLEER.

This clonotype occurred many times. V gene TRBV28 combines with J gene TRBJ2-5, with D possibly matching TRBD2 (6 bases). Germline V gene lookup returns CDR1 MDHEN and CDR2 SYDVKM. This CDR3 contains 14 residues. Trimming left V 2 bases short and J 1 base short, with 8 bases between. The CDR3 protein is CASSLRLGQETQYF. CDR3 nucleotide sequence: TGTGCCAGCAGTTTACGACTAGGCCAAGAGACCCAGTACTTC.

This clonotype was counted a few times. This rearrangement joins TRBV6-1 to TRBJ1-1, with 8 bases identical to TRBD1. There are 14 residues in the CDR3. After removal of 3 bases from V and 6 bases from J, the junction contained 6 bases not matched to a gene. The V gene's germline CDR1 is MNHNS and CDR2 SASEGT. The CDR3 nucleotides are TGTGCCAGCAGTGACACCGACAGGGGCTCTGAAGCTTTCTTT. Translation gives CASSDTDRGSEAFF.

The chain joins TRBV28 to TRBJ2-3; 8 nucleotides align to TRBD2. J was trimmed by 4 bases and V by 6 bases; bases with no gene match: 18. Germline CDR1 reads MDHEN; CDR2 reads SYDVKM. This CDR3 contains 18 residues. As DNA, the CDR3 is TGTGCCAGCAGAGTAGCCGGTTTGTTCGGGAGGGCCGCAGATACGCAGTATTTT. The encoded protein is CASRVAGLFGRAADTQYF.

V gene TRBV3-1 combines with J gene TRBJ1-6; D is perhaps TRBD1 (6 bases). CDR1 and CDR2 (germline): LGHDT, YNNKEL (reference sequence). This CDR3 is 15 amino acids long. V was cut by 1 base and J by 9 bases, with 13 bases left in between. CDR3 sequence reads: CASSQGYTGPSPLHF. The CDR3 DNA follows: TGTGCCAGCAGCCAAGGTTACACAGGGCCTTCACCCCTCCACTTT.

This clonotype came up many times. The chain recombines TRBV6-1 with TRBJ1-1; possibly TRBD1 for D (6 bases). The V gene lost 5 bases and the J gene lost 9 bases, with 19 bases spanning the gap. The CDR3 consists of 14 residues. The germline V gene has CDR1 MNHNS and CDR2 SASEGT. Here the CDR3 DNA reads TGTGCCAGCAGTCCCTCCGGGGGCGAACGACAAGCTTTCTTT. Translating it yields CASSPSGGERQAFF.

The V call is TRBV4-2, the J call TRBJ2-1; TRBD2 matches at 8 bases. The CDR3 totals 16 residues. The trim removed 4 bases at V and 0 bases at J, leaving 5 bases unmatched. CDR1 is LGHNA, CDR2 YNFKEQ, per germline. This chain's CDR3 is CASSLFSGNSYNEQFF. CDR3 in DNA: TGTGCCAGCAGCCTTTTTAGCGGGAACTCCTACAATGAGCAGTTCTTC.

J is TRBJ2-5 and V is TRBV15; 7 bases map to TRBD2. CDR3 size: 15 residues. With V trimmed by 0 bases and J by 5 bases, 6 bases remained unmatched. Germline CDR1 LNHNV, CDR2 YYDKDF (reference sequence). Here the CDR3 reads CATSRDRAGAETQYF. The CDR3 DNA reads as TGTGCCACCAGCAGAGATCGGGCGGGAGCGGAGACCCAGTACTTC.

This clonotype was counted only a few times. The chain is built from TRBV29-1 and TRBJ1-2; 8 bases match TRBD1. The CDR3 loop spans 16 amino acids. J gave up 1 base and V 2 bases, and 9 bases lay outside the gene matches. CDR1 and CDR2 (germline): SQVTM, ANQGSEA. The CDR3 is CSVEIQGAGGNYGYTF. The CDR3 DNA reads as TGCAGCGTTGAAATCCAGGGGGCAGGGGGTAACTATGGCTACACCTTC.

The chain combines TRBV4-1 with TRBJ1-1; D remains unclear. The CDR3 runs 13 residues. Trimming pared 0 bases from V and 7 bases from J, leaving 9 bases between. CDR1 is MGHRA, CDR2 YSYEKL, per germline. CDR3 nucleotide sequence: TGCGCCAGCAGCCAAGATGAGCGCATTGAAGCTTTCTTT. It is translated as CASSQDERIEAFF.

This clonotype was observed a few times. The chain has TRBV24-1 and TRBJ1-3, with 7 bases matching TRBD1. The CDR3 extends over 16 amino acids. V trimming: 3 bases; J trimming: 3 bases; junction bases outside the gene matches: 7. Germline CDR1 is KGHDR and CDR2 is SFDVKD. Written as DNA, the CDR3 is TGTGCCACCAGTGATCCGGCCCACAGGGGTGGAAACACCATATATTTT. Its translation: CATSDPAHRGGNTIYF.